This is a list of T cell receptor beta chains from one sample in a study of T-cell reconstitution after alpha-beta-depleted transplantation in children. One entry per CDR3 protein, called by TCRdb with MiXCR from the PCR reads. This sample has hundreds of thousands of distinct CDR3 sequences; roughly 14% occur once, and the top ten carry 0.79%. The specimen comprised PBMCs, sampled before TCRalphabeta/CD19-depleted stem cell transplant. Every receptor here comes from a girl under 10 years old with congenital amegakaryocytic thrombocytopenia, due to receive a stem cell transplant. Each CDR3 is given with its conserved first and last residue. The order of the fields is J gene, clone size, D gene, V gene, CDR3 protein, CDR3 DNA. D genes are given only for firm matches. The size field is filled for only some rows; it gives once, few, many or a size class.

j_gene: TRBJ2-7
abundance: few
d_gene: -
v_gene: TRBV20-1
CDR3aa: CSARGRDAYSYEQYF
CDR3nt: TGCAGTGCTAGAGGCCGGGACGCATACTCCTACGAGCAGTACTTC

j_gene: TRBJ1-2
abundance: many
d_gene: TRBD1
v_gene: TRBV20-1
CDR3aa: CSARETGFVYGYTF
CDR3nt: TGCAGTGCTAGGGAGACAGGGTTTGTCTATGGCTACACCTTC

j_gene: TRBJ2-3
abundance: many
d_gene: TRBD2
v_gene: TRBV20-1
CDR3aa: CSARDGAGVPTDTQYF
CDR3nt: TGCAGTGCTAGAGATGGGGCGGGAGTACCCACAGATACGCAGTATTTT

j_gene: TRBJ2-4
abundance: many
d_gene: -
v_gene: TRBV28
CDR3aa: CASRPDLIAKNIQYF
CDR3nt: TGTGCCAGCAGACCCGACTTAATAGCCAAAAACATTCAGTACTTC

j_gene: TRBJ2-3
abundance: many
d_gene: TRBD2
v_gene: TRBV20-1
CDR3aa: CSAELGLAASTDTQYF
CDR3nt: TGCAGTGCTGAACTAGGACTAGCGGCTAGCACAGATACGCAGTATTTT

j_gene: TRBJ2-7
abundance: many
d_gene: -
v_gene: TRBV12-3/TRBV12-4
CDR3aa: CASSLKSRPYEQYF
CDR3nt: TGTGCCAGCAGTTTAAAGTCAAGACCCTACGAGCAGTACTTC

j_gene: TRBJ1-1
abundance: -
d_gene: -
v_gene: TRBV30
CDR3aa: CAWSVAVLAFF
CDR3nt: TGTGCCTGGAGTGTAGCGGTACTGGCTTTCTTT

j_gene: TRBJ2-7
abundance: few
d_gene: TRBD2
v_gene: TRBV10-3
CDR3aa: CAIGDSGRAGYEQYF
CDR3nt: TGTGCCATCGGGGATAGCGGGAGGGCCGGTTACGAGCAGTACTTC

j_gene: TRBJ1-1
abundance: many
d_gene: -
v_gene: TRBV9
CDR3aa: CASSVVIVGKGRGEAFF
CDR3nt: TGTGCCAGCAGCGTAGTTATAGTAGGAAAGGGAAGGGGTGAAGCTTTCTTT

j_gene: TRBJ2-1
abundance: many
d_gene: -
v_gene: TRBV20-1
CDR3aa: CSARYPWGGDNEQFF
CDR3nt: TGCAGTGCTAGATATCCCTGGGGTGGCGATAATGAGCAGTTCTTC

j_gene: TRBJ2-3
abundance: many
d_gene: -
v_gene: TRBV12-3/TRBV12-4
CDR3aa: CASSQALGYGLATQYF
CDR3nt: TGTGCCAGCAGCCAAGCCCTAGGGTACGGCCTGGCTACGCAGTATTTT

j_gene: TRBJ2-1
abundance: few
d_gene: -
v_gene: TRBV28
CDR3aa: CASSRSWGADEQFF
CDR3nt: TGTGCCAGCAGTAGGTCGTGGGGGGCCGATGAGCAGTTCTTC

j_gene: TRBJ1-1
abundance: many
d_gene: -
v_gene: TRBV25-1
CDR3aa: CASRVTVGTEAFF
CDR3nt: TGTGCCAGCAGGGTGACAGTGGGCACTGAAGCTTTCTTT

j_gene: TRBJ1-1
abundance: few
d_gene: -
v_gene: TRBV2
CDR3aa: CASSVRRGLNTEAFF
CDR3nt: TGTGCCAGCAGTGTTCGGAGGGGATTGAACACTGAAGCTTTCTTT

j_gene: TRBJ2-3
abundance: few
d_gene: TRBD2
v_gene: TRBV20-1
CDR3aa: CSARNTREGGLPDTQYF
CDR3nt: TGCAGTGCTAGGAATACTAGGGAGGGAGGGCTTCCCGATACGCAGTATTTT

j_gene: TRBJ1-3
abundance: many
d_gene: -
v_gene: TRBV5-1
CDR3aa: CASSWSLASGNTIYF
CDR3nt: TGCGCCAGCAGCTGGTCGTTGGCCTCTGGAAACACCATATATTTT

j_gene: TRBJ1-1
abundance: once
d_gene: TRBD1
v_gene: TRBV18
CDR3aa: CASSPGQAGHEAFF
CDR3nt: TGTGCCAGCTCACCAGGACAGGCGGGACATGAAGCTTTCTTT

j_gene: TRBJ1-5
abundance: few
d_gene: -
v_gene: TRBV20-1
CDR3aa: CSAIRGRLNQPQHF
CDR3nt: TGCAGTGCTATAAGGGGACGTTTAAATCAGCCCCAGCATTTT

j_gene: TRBJ2-7
abundance: -
d_gene: -
v_gene: TRBV14
CDR3aa: CASSSGAGESFYEQYF
CDR3nt: TGTGCCAGCAGCTCCGGTGCCGGAGAATCGTTTTACGAGCAGTACTTC

j_gene: TRBJ2-2
abundance: few
d_gene: -
v_gene: TRBV9
CDR3aa: CASSVTNTGELFF
CDR3nt: TGTGCCAGCAGCGTAACAAACACCGGGGAGCTGTTTTTT

j_gene: TRBJ1-5
abundance: many
d_gene: -
v_gene: TRBV20-1
CDR3aa: CSAWSGFSNQPQHF
CDR3nt: TGCAGTGCTTGGAGCGGATTTAGCAATCAGCCCCAGCATTTT

j_gene: TRBJ1-2
abundance: -
d_gene: -
v_gene: TRBV28
CDR3aa: CASRDSIQGSYGYTF
CDR3nt: TGTGCCAGCAGGGACTCGATACAGGGCTCCTATGGCTACACCTTC

j_gene: TRBJ1-5
abundance: -
d_gene: -
v_gene: TRBV20-1
CDR3aa: CSLGRGGNQPQHF
CDR3nt: TGCAGCTTGGGGCGGGGGGGCAATCAGCCCCAGCATTTT

j_gene: TRBJ2-1
abundance: -
d_gene: TRBD2
v_gene: TRBV28
CDR3aa: CASSFECAGGSYEQFF
CDR3nt: TGTGCCAGCAGTTTCGAGTGTGCGGGAGGATCCTATGAGCAGTTCTTC

j_gene: TRBJ1-2
abundance: -
d_gene: -
v_gene: TRBV12-3/TRBV12-4
CDR3aa: CASGRGGANYGYTF
CDR3nt: TGTGCCAGCGGCAGGGGCGGAGCTAACTATGGCTACACCTTC

j_gene: TRBJ2-7
abundance: few
d_gene: TRBD2
v_gene: TRBV2
CDR3aa: CASRKSSGRTYEQYF
CDR3nt: TGTGCCAGCAGAAAATCTAGCGGGAGGACGTACGAGCAGTACTTC

j_gene: TRBJ2-2
abundance: -
d_gene: TRBD1
v_gene: TRBV28
CDR3aa: CASSLLGTGAGTGELFF
CDR3nt: TGTGCCAGCAGTTTATTAGGGACAGGGGCCGGAACCGGGGAGCTGTTTTTT

j_gene: TRBJ2-2
abundance: -
d_gene: TRBD2
v_gene: TRBV2
CDR3aa: CASRELAGSISGELFF
CDR3nt: TGTGCCAGCAGGGAACTAGCGGGGTCCATCTCCGGGGAGCTGTTTTTT

j_gene: TRBJ2-7
abundance: few
d_gene: -
v_gene: TRBV12-3/TRBV12-4
CDR3aa: CASSEGTPYEQYF
CDR3nt: TGTGCCAGCAGTGAGGGGACCCCCTACGAGCAGTACTTC

j_gene: TRBJ2-7
abundance: few
d_gene: -
v_gene: TRBV5-1
CDR3aa: CASTSGMGEQYF
CDR3nt: TGCGCCAGCACCTCAGGGATGGGCGAGCAGTACTTC

j_gene: TRBJ1-5
abundance: many
d_gene: -
v_gene: TRBV20-1
CDR3aa: CSASGGTGNQPQHF
CDR3nt: TGCAGTGCTAGTGGAGGGACGGGCAATCAGCCCCAGCATTTT

j_gene: TRBJ2-2
abundance: many
d_gene: -
v_gene: TRBV12-3/TRBV12-4
CDR3aa: CASSTSTKGGGNTGELFF
CDR3nt: TGTGCCAGCAGTACCTCGACTAAGGGGGGCGGTAACACCGGGGAGCTGTTTTTT

j_gene: TRBJ2-7
abundance: few
d_gene: TRBD2
v_gene: TRBV5-1
CDR3aa: CASSLAGTSGQSSYEQYF
CDR3nt: TGCGCCAGCAGCTTGGCCGGGACTAGCGGGCAGAGCTCCTACGAGCAGTACTTC

j_gene: TRBJ2-5
abundance: -
d_gene: TRBD2
v_gene: TRBV20-1
CDR3aa: CSASYLLGLAVPEYF
CDR3nt: TGCAGTGCTAGCTACTTACTAGGTCTAGCGGTCCCGGAGTACTTC

j_gene: TRBJ2-1
abundance: few
d_gene: -
v_gene: TRBV11-3
CDR3aa: CASSPTDSGEDDEQFF
CDR3nt: TGTGCCAGCAGCCCCACAGACTCGGGAGAGGACGATGAGCAGTTCTTC

j_gene: TRBJ2-7
abundance: -
d_gene: -
v_gene: TRBV20-1
CDR3aa: CSAEPLPYEQYF
CDR3nt: TGCAGTGCTGAGCCGCTGCCCTACGAGCAGTACTTC

j_gene: TRBJ2-1
abundance: many
d_gene: TRBD2
v_gene: TRBV20-1
CDR3aa: CSARVLAGVDEQFF
CDR3nt: TGCAGTGCTAGGGTGCTAGCGGGAGTCGATGAGCAGTTCTTC

j_gene: TRBJ2-7
abundance: many
d_gene: -
v_gene: TRBV7-9
CDR3aa: CASSFSEKYEQYF
CDR3nt: TGTGCCAGCAGCTTTTCAGAAAAGTACGAGCAGTACTTC

j_gene: TRBJ2-2
abundance: -
d_gene: -
v_gene: TRBV6-2/TRBV6-3
CDR3aa: CASRKGPGELFF
CDR3nt: TGTGCCAGCAGAAAAGGACCCGGGGAGCTGTTTTTT

j_gene: TRBJ2-2
abundance: -
d_gene: -
v_gene: TRBV4-1
CDR3aa: CASSQIISFDGELFF
CDR3nt: TGCGCCAGCAGCCAAATAATAAGCTTCGACGGGGAGCTGTTTTTT

j_gene: TRBJ1-2
abundance: many
d_gene: TRBD1
v_gene: TRBV5-1
CDR3aa: CASSLTGQGKGYTF
CDR3nt: TGCGCCAGCAGCTTGACGGGACAGGGAAAAGGCTACACCTTC

j_gene: TRBJ2-2
abundance: -
d_gene: -
v_gene: TRBV4-2
CDR3aa: CASTEGRAPTGELFF
CDR3nt: TGTGCCAGCACTGAAGGAAGAGCCCCTACCGGGGAGCTGTTTTTT

j_gene: TRBJ2-5
abundance: many
d_gene: -
v_gene: TRBV20-1
CDR3aa: CSASMSGLETQYF
CDR3nt: TGCAGTGCTAGTATGTCGGGGTTGGAGACCCAGTACTTC

j_gene: TRBJ2-7
abundance: many
d_gene: -
v_gene: TRBV28
CDR3aa: CASSLTPIRYEQYF
CDR3nt: TGTGCCAGCAGTTTGACGCCAATTCGCTACGAGCAGTACTTC

j_gene: TRBJ2-3
abundance: -
d_gene: -
v_gene: TRBV7-8
CDR3aa: CASTLSRADTQYF
CDR3nt: TGTGCCAGCACCCTATCGCGAGCAGATACGCAGTATTTT

j_gene: TRBJ2-7
abundance: few
d_gene: TRBD2
v_gene: TRBV20-1
CDR3aa: CSAAGTSGSKQYF
CDR3nt: TGCAGTGCTGCCGGGACTAGCGGGAGTAAGCAGTACTTC

j_gene: TRBJ2-1
abundance: -
d_gene: TRBD2
v_gene: TRBV5-1
CDR3aa: CASSERRLAGYNEQFF
CDR3nt: TGCGCCAGCAGCGAAAGGCGACTAGCGGGATACAATGAGCAGTTCTTC

j_gene: TRBJ2-5
abundance: many
d_gene: -
v_gene: TRBV20-1
CDR3aa: CSARDLTDYPREETQYF
CDR3nt: TGCAGTGCTAGAGACCTCACGGACTATCCCCGTGAAGAGACCCAGTACTTC

j_gene: TRBJ2-3
abundance: -
d_gene: -
v_gene: TRBV7-9
CDR3aa: CASSFLQGLTDTQYF
CDR3nt: TGTGCCAGCAGCTTTCTACAGGGACTTACAGATACGCAGTATTTT

j_gene: TRBJ2-1
abundance: few
d_gene: -
v_gene: TRBV20-1
CDR3aa: CSARESTKQYNEQFF
CDR3nt: TGCAGTGCTAGAGAGTCAACGAAGCAATACAATGAGCAGTTCTTC

j_gene: TRBJ2-5
abundance: many
d_gene: TRBD2
v_gene: TRBV7-9
CDR3aa: CASSTGTSGNKQETQYF
CDR3nt: TGTGCCAGCAGCACCGGGACTAGCGGGAACAAGCAAGAGACCCAGTACTTC